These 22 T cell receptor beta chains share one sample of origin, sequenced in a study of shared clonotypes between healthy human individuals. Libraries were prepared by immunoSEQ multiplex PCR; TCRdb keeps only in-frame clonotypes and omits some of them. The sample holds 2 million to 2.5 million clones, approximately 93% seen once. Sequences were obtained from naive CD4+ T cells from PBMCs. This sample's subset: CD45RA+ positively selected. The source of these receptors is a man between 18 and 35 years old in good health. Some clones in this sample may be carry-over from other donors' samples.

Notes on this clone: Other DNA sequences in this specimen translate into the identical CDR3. The CDR3 nucleotides read TGTGCCTGGAGTGGGGAGGAGACCCAGTACTTC. Its translation: CAWSGEETQYF. V is TRBV30 and J is TRBJ2-5; D is possibly TRBD2 (5 bases). Germline V gives CDR1 GTSNPN, CDR2 SVGIG (reference sequence). The V end was cut by 1 base, the J end by 5 bases, with 5 bases between. The CDR3 is made up of 11 amino acids.

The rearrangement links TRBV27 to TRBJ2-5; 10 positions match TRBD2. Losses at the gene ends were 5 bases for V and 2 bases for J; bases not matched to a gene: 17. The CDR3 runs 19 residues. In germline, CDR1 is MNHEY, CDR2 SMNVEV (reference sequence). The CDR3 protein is CASSPPRVAQREGQETQYF. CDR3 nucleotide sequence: TGTGCCAGCAGTCCACCCAGGGTCGCACAGCGGGAGGGTCAAGAGACCCAGTACTTC.

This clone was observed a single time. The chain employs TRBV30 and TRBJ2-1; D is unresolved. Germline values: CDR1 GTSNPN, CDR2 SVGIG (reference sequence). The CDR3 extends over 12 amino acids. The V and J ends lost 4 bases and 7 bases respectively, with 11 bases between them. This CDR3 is CAWNLFGNEQFF. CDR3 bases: TGTGCCTGGAACCTCTTCGGGAATGAGCAGTTCTTC.

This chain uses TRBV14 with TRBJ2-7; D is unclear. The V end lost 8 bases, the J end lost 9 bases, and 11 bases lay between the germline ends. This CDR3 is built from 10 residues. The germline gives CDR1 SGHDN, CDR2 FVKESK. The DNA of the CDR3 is TGTGCCAGCTGGGTCAGCAGGCAGTACTTC. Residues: CASWVSRQYF.

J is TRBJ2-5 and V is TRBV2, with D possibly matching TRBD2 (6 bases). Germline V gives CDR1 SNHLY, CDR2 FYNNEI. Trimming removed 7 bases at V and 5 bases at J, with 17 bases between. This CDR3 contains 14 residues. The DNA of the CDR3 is TGTGCCAGCAACCTCCTATTGGAGGGGGAGACCCAGTACTTC. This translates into CASNLLLEGETQYF.

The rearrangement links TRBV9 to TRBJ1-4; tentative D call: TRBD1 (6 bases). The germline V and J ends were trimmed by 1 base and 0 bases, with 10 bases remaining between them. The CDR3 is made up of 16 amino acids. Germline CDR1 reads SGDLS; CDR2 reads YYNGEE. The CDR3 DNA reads TGTGCCAGCAGCGTAAGGGGGGCTGCAACTAATGAAAAACTGTTTTTT. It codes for CASSVRGAATNEKLFF.

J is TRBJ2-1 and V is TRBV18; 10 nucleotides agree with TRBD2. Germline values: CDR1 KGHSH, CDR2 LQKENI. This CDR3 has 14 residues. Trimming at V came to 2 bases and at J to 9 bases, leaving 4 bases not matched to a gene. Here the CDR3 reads CASSPSGRAGEQFF. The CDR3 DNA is TGTGCCAGCTCACCAAGCGGGAGGGCCGGTGAGCAGTTCTTC.

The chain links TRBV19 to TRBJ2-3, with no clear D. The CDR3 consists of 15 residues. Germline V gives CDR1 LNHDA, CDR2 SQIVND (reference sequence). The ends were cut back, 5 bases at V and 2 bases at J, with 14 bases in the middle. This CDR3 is CASSSPGQLTDTQYF. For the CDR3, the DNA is TGTGCCAGTAGTTCTCCCGGGCAGCTCACAGATACGCAGTATTTT.

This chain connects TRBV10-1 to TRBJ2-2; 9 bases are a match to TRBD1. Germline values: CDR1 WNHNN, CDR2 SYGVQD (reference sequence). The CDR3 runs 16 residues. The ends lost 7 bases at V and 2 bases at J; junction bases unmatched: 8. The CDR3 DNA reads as TGCGCCAGCACGGCCCCGGGACAGGGCAACACCGGGGAGCTGTTTTTT. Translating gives CASTAPGQGNTGELFF.

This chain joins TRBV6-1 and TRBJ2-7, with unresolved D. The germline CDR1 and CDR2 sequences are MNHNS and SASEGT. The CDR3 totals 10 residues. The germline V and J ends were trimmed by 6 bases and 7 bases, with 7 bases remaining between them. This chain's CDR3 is CASSVAEQYF. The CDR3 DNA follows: TGTGCCAGCAGCGTCGCAGAGCAGTACTTC.

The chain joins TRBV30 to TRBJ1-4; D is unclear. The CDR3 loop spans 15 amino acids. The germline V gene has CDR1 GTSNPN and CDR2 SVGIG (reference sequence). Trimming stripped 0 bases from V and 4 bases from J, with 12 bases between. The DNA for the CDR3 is TGTGCCTGGAGTGTACACAGAGGGTTTAATGAAAAACTGTTTTTT. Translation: CAWSVHRGFNEKLFF.

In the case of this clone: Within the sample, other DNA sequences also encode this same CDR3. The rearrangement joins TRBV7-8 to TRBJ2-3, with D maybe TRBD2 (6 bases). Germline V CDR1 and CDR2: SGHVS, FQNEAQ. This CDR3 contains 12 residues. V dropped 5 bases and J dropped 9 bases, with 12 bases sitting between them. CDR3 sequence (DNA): TGTGCCAGCAGCCTGAGTCGGGGGACGCAGTATTTT. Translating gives CASSLSRGTQYF.

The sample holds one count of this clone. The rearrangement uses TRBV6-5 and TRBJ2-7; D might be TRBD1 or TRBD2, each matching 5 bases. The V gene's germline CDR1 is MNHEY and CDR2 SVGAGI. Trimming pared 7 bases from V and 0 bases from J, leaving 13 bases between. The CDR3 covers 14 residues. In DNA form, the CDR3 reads TGTGCCAGCACCCGGGACGGTTCCTCCTACGAGCAGTACTTC. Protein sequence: CASTRDGSSYEQYF.

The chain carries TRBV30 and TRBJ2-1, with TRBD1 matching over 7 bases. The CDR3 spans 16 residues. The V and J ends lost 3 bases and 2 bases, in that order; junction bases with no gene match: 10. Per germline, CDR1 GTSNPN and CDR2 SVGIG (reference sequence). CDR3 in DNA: TGTGCCTGGAGGGAACCGAGGGGGCAAGCCTACAATGAGCAGTTCTTC. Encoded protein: CAWREPRGQAYNEQFF.

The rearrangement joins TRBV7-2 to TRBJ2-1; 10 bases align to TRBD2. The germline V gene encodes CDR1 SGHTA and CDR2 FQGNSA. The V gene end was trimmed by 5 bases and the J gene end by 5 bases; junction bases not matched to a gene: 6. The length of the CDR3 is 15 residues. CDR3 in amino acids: CASSRASGSHNEQFF. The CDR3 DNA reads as TGTGCCAGCAGCCGCGCTAGCGGGAGCCACAATGAGCAGTTCTTC.

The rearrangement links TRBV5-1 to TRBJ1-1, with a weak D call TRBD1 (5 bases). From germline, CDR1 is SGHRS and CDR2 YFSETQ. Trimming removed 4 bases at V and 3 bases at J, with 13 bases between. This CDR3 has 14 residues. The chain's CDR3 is CASSVARGYTEAFF. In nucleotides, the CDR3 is TGCGCCAGCAGCGTGGCAAGGGGTTACACTGAAGCTTTCTTT.

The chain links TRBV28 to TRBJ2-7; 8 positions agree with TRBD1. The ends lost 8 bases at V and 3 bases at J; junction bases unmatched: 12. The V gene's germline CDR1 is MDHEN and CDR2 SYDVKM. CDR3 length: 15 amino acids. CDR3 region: CASSPGAGGIYEQYF. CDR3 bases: TGTGCCAGCTCACCGGGGGCAGGGGGCATCTACGAGCAGTACTTC.

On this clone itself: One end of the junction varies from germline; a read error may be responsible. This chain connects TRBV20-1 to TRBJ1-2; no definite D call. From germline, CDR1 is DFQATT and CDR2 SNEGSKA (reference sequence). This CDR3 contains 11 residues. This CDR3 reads CSARDVPRGYF. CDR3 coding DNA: TGCAGTGCTAGAGATGTCCCACGCGGATACTTC.

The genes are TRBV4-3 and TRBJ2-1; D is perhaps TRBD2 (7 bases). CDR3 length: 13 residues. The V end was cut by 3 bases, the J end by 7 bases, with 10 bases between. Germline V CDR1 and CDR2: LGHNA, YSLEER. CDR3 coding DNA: TGCGCCAGCAGCCAGAGGGGGGGAAATGAGCAGTTCTTC. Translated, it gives CASSQRGGNEQFF.

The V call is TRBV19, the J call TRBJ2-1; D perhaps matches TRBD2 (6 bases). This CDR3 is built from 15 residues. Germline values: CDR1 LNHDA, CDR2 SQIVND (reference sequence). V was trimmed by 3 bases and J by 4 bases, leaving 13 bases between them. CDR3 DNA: TGTGCCAGTAGTATCCAGGTAGCGGAGTACAATGAGCAGTTCTTC. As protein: CASSIQVAEYNEQFF.

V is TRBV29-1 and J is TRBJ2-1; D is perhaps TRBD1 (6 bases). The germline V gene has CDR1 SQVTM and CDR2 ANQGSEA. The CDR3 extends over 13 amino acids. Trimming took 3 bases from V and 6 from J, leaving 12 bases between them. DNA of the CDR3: TGCAGCGTTGAGGCAGGGGATAGCAATGAGCAGTTCTTC. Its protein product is CSVEAGDSNEQFF.

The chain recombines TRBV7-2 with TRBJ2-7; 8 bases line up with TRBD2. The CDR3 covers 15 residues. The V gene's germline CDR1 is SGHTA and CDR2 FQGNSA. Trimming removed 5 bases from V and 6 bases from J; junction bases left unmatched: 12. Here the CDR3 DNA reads TGTGCCAGCAGCCCAACATCCGGGACTAGTTCCGAGCAGTACTTC. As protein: CASSPTSGTSSEQYF.